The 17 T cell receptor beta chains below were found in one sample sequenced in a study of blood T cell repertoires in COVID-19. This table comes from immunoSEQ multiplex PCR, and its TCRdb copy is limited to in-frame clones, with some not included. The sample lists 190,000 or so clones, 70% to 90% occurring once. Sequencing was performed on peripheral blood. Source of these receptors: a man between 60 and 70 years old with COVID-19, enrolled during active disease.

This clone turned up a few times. Here the CDR3 DNA reads TGTGCCAGCAGCCCAGGGGGGTGGGATAGCAATCAGCCCCAGCATTTT. This sequence encodes CASSPGGWDSNQPQHF. This chain joins TRBV4-2 and TRBJ1-5, with 7 bases that match TRBD1. Germline CDR1 LGHNA, CDR2 YNFKEQ. V trimming: 4 bases; J trimming: 0 bases; junction bases outside the gene matches: 6. The CDR3 runs to 16 residues.

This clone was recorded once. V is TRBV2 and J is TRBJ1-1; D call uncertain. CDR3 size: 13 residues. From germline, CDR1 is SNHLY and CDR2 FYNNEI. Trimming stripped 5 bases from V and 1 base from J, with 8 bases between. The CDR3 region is CASSTEGNTEAFF. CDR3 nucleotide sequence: TGTGCCAGCAGTACGGAGGGGAACACTGAAGCTTTCTTT.

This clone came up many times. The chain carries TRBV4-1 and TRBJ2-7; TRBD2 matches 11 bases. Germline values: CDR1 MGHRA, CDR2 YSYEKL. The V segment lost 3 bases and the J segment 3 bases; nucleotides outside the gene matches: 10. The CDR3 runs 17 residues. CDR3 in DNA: TGCGCCAGCAGCCACCTCAGACTAGCGGGAAGGGACTACGAGCAGTACTTC. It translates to CASSHLRLAGRDYEQYF.

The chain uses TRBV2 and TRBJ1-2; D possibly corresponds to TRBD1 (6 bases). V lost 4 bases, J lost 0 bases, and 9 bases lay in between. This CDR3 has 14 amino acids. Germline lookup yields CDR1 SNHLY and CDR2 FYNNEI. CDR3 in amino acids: CASSGDTTNYGYTF. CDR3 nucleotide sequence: TGTGCCAGCAGTGGGGACACTACTAACTATGGCTACACCTTC.

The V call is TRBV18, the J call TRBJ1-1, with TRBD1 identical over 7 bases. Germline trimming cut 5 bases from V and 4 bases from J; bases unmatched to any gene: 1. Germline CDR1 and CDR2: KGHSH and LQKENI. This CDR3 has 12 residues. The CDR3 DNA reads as TGTGCCAGCTCAACAGGGGCCACTGAAGCTTTCTTT. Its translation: CASSTGATEAFF.

In nucleotides, the CDR3 is TGTGCCTGGAGTTCCTGGGGGGTTGGTTCACCCCTCCACTTT. As protein: CAWSSWGVGSPLHF. The genes are TRBV30 and TRBJ1-6; tentatively, D is TRBD1 (5 bases). Germline values: CDR1 GTSNPN, CDR2 SVGIG (reference sequence). The CDR3 covers 14 residues. Trimming left V 2 bases short and J 9 bases short, with 14 bases between. The whole variable domain, filled in from reference TRBV30 and TRBJ1-6, reads SQTIHQWPATLVQPVGSPLSLECTVEGTSNPNLYWYRQAAGRGLQLLFYSVGIGQISSEVPQNLSASRPQDRQFILSSKKLLLSDSGFYLCAWSSWGVGSPLHFGNGTRLTVT.

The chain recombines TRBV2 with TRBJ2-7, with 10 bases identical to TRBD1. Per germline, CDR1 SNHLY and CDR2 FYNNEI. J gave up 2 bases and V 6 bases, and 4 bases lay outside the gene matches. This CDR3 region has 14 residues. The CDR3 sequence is CASSLGQGAYEQYF. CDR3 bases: TGTGCCAGCAGCCTCGGACAGGGGGCCTACGAGCAGTACTTC.

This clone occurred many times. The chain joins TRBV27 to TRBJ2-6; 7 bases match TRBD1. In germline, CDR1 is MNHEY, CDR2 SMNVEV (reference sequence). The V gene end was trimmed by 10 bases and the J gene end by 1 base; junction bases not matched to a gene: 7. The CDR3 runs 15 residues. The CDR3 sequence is CATSRGRSGANVLTF. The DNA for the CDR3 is TGTGCCACCTCTAGGGGGCGGTCTGGGGCCAACGTCCTGACTTTC.

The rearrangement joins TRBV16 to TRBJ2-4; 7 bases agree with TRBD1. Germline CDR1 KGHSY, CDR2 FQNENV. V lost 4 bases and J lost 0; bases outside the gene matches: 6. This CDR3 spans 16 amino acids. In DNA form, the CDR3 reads TGTGCCAGCAGCCTTGGGACAGAGATAGCCAAAAACATTCAGTACTTC. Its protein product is CASSLGTEIAKNIQYF.

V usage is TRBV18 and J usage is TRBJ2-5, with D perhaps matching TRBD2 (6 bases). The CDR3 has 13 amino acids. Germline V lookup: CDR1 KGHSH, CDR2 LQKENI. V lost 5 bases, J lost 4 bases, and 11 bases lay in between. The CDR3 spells CASSERLGETQYF. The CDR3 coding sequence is TGTGCCAGCTCAGAGAGACTAGGAGAGACCCAGTACTTC.

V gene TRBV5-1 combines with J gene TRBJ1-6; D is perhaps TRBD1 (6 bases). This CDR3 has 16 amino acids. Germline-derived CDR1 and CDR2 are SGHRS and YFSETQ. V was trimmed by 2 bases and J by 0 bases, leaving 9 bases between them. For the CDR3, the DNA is TGCGCCAGCAGCTTCGGACAGTCCTCCTATAATTCACCCCTCCACTTT. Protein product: CASSFGQSSYNSPLHF.

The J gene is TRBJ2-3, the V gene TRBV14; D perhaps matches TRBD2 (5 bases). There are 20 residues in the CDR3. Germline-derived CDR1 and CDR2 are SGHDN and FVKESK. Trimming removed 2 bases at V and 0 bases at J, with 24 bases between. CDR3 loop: CASSQTDLTIAPRSTDTQYF. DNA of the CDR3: TGTGCCAGCAGCCAAACTGATCTGACTATCGCCCCCCGTAGCACAGATACGCAGTATTTT. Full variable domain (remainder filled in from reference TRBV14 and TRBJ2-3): EAGVTQFPSHSVIEKGQTVTLRCDPISGHDNLYWYRRVMGKEIKFLLHFVKESKQDESGMPNNRFLAERTGGTYSTLKVQPAELEDSGVYFCASSQTDLTIAPRSTDTQYFGPGTRLTVL.

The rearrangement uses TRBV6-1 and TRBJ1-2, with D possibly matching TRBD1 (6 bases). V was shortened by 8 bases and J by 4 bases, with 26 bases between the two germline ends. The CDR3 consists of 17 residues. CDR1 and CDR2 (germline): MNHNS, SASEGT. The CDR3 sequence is CASREVQGSLLFYGYTF. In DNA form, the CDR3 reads TGTGCCAGCCGAGAAGTTCAGGGGTCCCTCCTATTCTATGGCTACACCTTC.

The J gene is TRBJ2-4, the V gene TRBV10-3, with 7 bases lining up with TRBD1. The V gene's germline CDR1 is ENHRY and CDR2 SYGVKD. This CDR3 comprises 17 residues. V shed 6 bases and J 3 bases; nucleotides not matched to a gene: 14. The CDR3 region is CAISTAANTGDKNIQYF. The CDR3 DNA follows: TGTGCCATCAGCACAGCCGCAAACACAGGGGACAAAAACATTCAGTACTTC.

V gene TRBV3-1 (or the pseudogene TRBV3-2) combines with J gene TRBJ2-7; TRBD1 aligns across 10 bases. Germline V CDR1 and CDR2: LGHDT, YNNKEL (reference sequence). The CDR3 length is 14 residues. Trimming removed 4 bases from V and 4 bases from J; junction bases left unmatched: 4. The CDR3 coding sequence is TGTGCCAGCAGCCTGCGGACAGGGGGTTACGAGCAGTACTTC. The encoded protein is CASSLRTGGYEQYF.

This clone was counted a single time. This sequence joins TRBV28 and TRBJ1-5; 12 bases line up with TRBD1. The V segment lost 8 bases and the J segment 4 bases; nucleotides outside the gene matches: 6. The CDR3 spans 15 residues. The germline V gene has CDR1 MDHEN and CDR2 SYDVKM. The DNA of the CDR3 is TGTGCCAGCGGGACAGGGGGCTTAGGGAATCAGCCCCAGCATTTT. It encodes CASGTGGLGNQPQHF.

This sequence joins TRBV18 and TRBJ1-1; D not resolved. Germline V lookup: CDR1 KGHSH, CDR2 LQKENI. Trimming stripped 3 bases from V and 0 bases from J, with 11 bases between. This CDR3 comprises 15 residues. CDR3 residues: CASSPGTAMNTEAFF. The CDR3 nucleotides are TGTGCCAGCTCACCTGGAACAGCCATGAACACTGAAGCTTTCTTT.